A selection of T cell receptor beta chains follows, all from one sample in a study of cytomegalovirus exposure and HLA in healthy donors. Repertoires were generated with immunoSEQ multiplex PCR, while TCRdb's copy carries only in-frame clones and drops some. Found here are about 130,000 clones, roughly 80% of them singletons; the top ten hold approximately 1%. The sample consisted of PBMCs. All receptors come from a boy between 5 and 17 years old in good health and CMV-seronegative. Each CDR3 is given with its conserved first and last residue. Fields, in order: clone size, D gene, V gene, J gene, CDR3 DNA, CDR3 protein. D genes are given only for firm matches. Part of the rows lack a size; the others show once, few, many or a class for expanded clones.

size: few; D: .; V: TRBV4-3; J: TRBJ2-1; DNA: TGCGCCAGCAGCCAAGAGCGGAACTACAATGAGCAGTTCTTC; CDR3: CASSQERNYNEQFF
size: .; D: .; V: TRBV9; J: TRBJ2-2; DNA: TGTGCCAGCAGCCCCTCTAAGATCGGGGAGCTGTTTTTT; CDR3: CASSPSKIGELFF
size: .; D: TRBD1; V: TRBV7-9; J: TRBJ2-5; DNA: TGTGCCAGCAGCCGGACAGGGGGAGAGACCCAGTACTTC; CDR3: CASSRTGGETQYF
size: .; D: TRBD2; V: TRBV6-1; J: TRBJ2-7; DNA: TGTGCCAGCATGGGGACTAGCGATTTCTACGAGCAGTACTTC; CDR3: CASMGTSDFYEQYF
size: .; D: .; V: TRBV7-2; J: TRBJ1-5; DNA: TGTGCCAGCAGCTTAGCGACAGAGAGCAATCAGCCCCAGCATTTT; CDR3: CASSLATESNQPQHF
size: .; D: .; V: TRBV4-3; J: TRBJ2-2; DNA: TGCGCCAGCAGCCAAGACCATAGCGTTGGGATGACCGGGGAGCTGTTTTTT; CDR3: CASSQDHSVGMTGELFF
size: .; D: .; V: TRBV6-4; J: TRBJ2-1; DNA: TGTGCCAGCAGTGACTCCCAGCGGGCATCGAATGAGCAGTTCTTC; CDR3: CASSDSQRASNEQFF
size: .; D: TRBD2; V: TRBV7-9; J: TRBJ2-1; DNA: TGTGCCAGCAGCGGAACGGGACTATCCTACAATGAGCAGTTCTTC; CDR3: CASSGTGLSYNEQFF
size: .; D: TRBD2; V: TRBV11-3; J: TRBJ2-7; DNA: TGTGCCAGCAGCCTATCGGGGGGGGCAGGGCAGTACTTC; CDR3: CASSLSGGAGQYF
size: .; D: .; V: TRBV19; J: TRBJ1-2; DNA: TGTGCCAGTAGTCCCGCCGCGAGGACACCGGGCTATGGCTACACCTTC; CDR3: CASSPAARTPGYGYTF
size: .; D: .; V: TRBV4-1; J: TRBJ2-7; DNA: TGCGCCAGCAGCCAACTTAGATCCTACGAGCAGTACTTC; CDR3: CASSQLRSYEQYF
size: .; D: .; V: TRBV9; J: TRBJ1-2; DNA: TGTGCCAGCAGCGTAGAGACGGGTTCGGAAGGAGGCTACACCTTC; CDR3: CASSVETGSEGGYTF
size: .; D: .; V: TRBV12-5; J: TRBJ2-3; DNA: TGTGCTAGTGCCTGGGTCGGGAGAACAGATACGCAGTATTTT; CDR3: CASAWVGRTDTQYF
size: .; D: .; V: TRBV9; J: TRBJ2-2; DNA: TGTGCCAGCAGCCTAAACGGGGAGCTGTTTTTT; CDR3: CASSLNGELFF
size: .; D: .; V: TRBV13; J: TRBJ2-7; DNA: TGTGCCAGCACGTTAGGTAGGAGCTCCTACGAGCAGTACTTC; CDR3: CASTLGRSSYEQYF
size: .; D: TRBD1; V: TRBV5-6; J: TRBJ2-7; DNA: TGTGCCAGCAGCTTTGGGACAGGCACTTCCTACGAGCAGTACTTC; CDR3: CASSFGTGTSYEQYF
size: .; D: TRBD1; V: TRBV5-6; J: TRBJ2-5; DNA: TGTGCCAGCAGCCTAGGGACAGCGGAGACCCAGTACTTC; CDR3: CASSLGTAETQYF
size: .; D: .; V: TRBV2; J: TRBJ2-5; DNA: TGTGCCAGCAGTGAAGGATTGCTCCGGGAGACCCAGTACTTC; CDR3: CASSEGLLRETQYF
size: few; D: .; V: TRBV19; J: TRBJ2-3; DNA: TGTGCCAGCAACCCCCGGGGAGCAGATACGCAGTATTTT; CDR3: CASNPRGADTQYF
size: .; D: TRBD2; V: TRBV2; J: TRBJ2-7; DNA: TGTGCCAGCTCTCTCGACGGGGGGGGCCCGTTCTCCTACGAGCAGTACTTC; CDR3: CASSLDGGGPFSYEQYF
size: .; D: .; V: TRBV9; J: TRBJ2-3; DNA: TGTGCCAGCAGCGTAGGCAGTTACACAGATACGCAGTATTTT; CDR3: CASSVGSYTDTQYF
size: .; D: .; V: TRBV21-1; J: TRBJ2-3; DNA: TGTGCCAGCAGCAAGAGTAGCGGGGGACGTGGACTAGCGGGAGGGAGAACAGATACGCAGTATTTT; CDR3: CASSKSSGGRGLAGGRTDTQYF
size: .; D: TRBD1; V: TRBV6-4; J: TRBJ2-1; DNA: TGTGCCAGCAGTCGGACAGGGAACAATGAGCAGTTCTTC; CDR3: CASSRTGNNEQFF
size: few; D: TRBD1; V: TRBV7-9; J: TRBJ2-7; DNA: TGTGCCAGCAGCTTCGGGACAGGACCTTACGAGCAGTACTTC; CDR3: CASSFGTGPYEQYF
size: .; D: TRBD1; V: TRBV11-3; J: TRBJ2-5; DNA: TGTGCCAGCAGAATGGACAGGGGGCACGAGACCCAGTACTTC; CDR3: CASRMDRGHETQYF
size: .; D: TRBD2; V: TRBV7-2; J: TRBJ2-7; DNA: TGTGCCAGCAGCCTTTCCGGGACTAGCGGGGGCAACTCCTACGAGCAGTACTTC; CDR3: CASSLSGTSGGNSYEQYF
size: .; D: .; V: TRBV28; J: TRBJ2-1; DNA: TGTGCCAGCAGTCCTAGACTAGTCTTGACGATGGGGCAGTTCTTC; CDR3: CASSPRLVLTMGQFF
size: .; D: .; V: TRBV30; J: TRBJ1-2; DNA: TGTGCCTGGAGTATCCGGCGGGATAGTGACGCTAACTATGGCTACACCTTC; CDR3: CAWSIRRDSDANYGYTF
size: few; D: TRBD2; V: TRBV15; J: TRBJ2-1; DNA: TGTGCCACCAGACCGGGAGGAACCGATGAGCAGTTCTTC; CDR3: CATRPGGTDEQFF
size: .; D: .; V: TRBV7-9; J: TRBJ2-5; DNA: TGTGCCAGCAGCGACCGGGACAAAAGGTGGGCCCAGTACTTC; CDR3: CASSDRDKRWAQYF
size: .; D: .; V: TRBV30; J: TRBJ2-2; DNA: TGTGCCTTGACCCAATCCGCGACTGCGAACACCGGGGAGCTGTTTTTT; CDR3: CALTQSATANTGELFF
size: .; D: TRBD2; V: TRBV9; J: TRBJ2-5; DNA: TGTGCCAGCAGCGGCAGCGGGAGCGGCGGGGAGACCCAGTACTTC; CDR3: CASSGSGSGGETQYF